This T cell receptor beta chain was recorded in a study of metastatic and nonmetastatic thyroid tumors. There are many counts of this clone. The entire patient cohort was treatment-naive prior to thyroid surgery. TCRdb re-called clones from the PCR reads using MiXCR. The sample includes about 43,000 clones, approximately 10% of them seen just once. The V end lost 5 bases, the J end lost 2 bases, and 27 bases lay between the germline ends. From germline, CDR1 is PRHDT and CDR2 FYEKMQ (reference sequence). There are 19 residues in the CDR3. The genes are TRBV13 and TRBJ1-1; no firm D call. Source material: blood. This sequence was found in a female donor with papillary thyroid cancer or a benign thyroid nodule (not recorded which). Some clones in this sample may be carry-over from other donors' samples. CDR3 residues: CASSLDLGQAIFSNTEAFF. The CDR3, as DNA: TGTGCCAGCAGCCTGGATCTCGGGCAGGCGATCTTCTCCAACACTGAAGCTTTCTTT.